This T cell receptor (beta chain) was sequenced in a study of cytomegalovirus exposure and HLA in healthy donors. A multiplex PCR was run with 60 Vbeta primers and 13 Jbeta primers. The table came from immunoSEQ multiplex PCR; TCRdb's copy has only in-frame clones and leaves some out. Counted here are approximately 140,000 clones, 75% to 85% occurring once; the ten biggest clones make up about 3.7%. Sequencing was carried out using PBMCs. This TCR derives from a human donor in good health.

This chain's CDR3 is CASSLATGEAFF. CDR3 nucleotides: TGTGCCAGCAGCTTGGCCACAGGGGAAGCTTTCTTT. The rearrangement links TRBV5-4 to TRBJ1-1; perhaps TRBD1 as D (6 bases). CDR1 is SGHNT and CDR2 is YYREEE in the germline V gene (reference sequence). The CDR3 consists of 12 residues. The V end lost 0 bases, the J end lost 8 bases, and 8 bases lay between the germline ends.